This T cell receptor beta chain was recovered during a study of blood T cell repertoires in COVID-19. Looking at the study overall: Spain, Italy and the United States supplied samples that represented acute and convalescent COVID-19. Nucleic acid was either cDNA or gDNA, and it came from T cells, B-cell-depleted T cells, or PBMCs.

The authors' processing: Researchers report that nucleated cell counts were estimated from reference gene primer amplification. TCRdb keeps only in-frame clones here, not all; method: immunoSEQ multiplex PCR. V, J and clone size are those of that table, while D and trimming were read from the DNA. Here the sample spans approximately 110,000 clones, roughly 80% being singletons. Sequences were obtained from peripheral blood. The sequence was collected from a man between 65 and 85 years old with active or convalescent COVID-19.

CDR3 nucleotides: TGTGCCAGCAGCTCGGGTTCGGGGGCCTACAATGAGCAGTTCTTC. Amino acids: CASSSGSGAYNEQFF. The chain uses TRBV7-7 and TRBJ2-1; TRBD2 might be the D (6 bases). V was cut by 4 bases and J by 2 bases, with 12 bases left in between. Germline-derived CDR1 and CDR2 are SSHAT and FNYEAQ (reference sequence). The CDR3 is made up of 15 amino acids.